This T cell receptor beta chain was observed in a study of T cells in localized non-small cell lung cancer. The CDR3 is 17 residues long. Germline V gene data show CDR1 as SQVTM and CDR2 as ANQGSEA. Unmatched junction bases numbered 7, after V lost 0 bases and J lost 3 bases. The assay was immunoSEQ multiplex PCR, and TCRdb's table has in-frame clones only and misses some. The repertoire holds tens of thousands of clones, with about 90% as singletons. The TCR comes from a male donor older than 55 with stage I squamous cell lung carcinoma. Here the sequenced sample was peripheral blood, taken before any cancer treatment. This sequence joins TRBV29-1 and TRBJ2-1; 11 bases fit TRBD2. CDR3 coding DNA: TGCAGCGTTGAAGATAACCTAGCGGGAGGCCTCTACAATGAGCAGTTCTTC. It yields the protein CSVEDNLAGGLYNEQFF.